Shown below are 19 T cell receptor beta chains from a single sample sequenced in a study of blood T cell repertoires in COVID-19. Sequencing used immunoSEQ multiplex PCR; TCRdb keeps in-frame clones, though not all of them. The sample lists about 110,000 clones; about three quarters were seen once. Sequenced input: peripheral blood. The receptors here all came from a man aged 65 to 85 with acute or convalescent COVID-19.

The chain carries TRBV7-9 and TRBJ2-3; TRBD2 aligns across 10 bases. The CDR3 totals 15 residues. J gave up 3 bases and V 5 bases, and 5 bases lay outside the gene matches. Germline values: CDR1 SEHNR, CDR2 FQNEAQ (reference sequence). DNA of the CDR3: TGTGCCAGCAGCCCGAGCGGGGGGGCGACAGATACGCAGTATTTT. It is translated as CASSPSGGATDTQYF.

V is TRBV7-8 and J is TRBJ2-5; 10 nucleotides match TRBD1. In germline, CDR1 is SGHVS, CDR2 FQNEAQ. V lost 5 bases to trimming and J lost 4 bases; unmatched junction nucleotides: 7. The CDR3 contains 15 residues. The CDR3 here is CASSPRQGARETQYF. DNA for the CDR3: TGTGCCAGCAGCCCTAGACAGGGGGCACGAGAGACCCAGTACTTC.

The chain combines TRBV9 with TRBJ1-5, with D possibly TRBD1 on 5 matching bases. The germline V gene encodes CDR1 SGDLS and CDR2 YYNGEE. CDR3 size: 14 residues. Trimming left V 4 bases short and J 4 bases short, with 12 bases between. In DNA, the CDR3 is TGTGCCAGCAGCAGGCAGGGTGGGAATCAGCCCCAGCATTTT. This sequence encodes CASSRQGGNQPQHF.

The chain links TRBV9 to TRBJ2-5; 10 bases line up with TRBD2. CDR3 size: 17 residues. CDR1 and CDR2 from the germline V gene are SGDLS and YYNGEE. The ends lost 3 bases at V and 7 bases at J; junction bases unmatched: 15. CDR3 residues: CASSADSGGPGEGTQYF. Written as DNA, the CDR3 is TGTGCCAGCAGCGCGGATAGCGGGGGGCCGGGAGAGGGGACCCAGTACTTC.

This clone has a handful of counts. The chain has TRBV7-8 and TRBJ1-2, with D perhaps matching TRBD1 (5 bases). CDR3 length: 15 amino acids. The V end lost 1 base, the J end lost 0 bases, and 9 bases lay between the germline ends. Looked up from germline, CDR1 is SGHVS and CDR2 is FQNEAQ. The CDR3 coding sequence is TGTGCCAGCAGCTTAGGGAGGGGACCTAACTATGGCTACACCTTC. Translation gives CASSLGRGPNYGYTF. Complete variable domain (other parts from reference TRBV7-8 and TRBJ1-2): GAGVSQSPRYKVAKRGQDVALRCDPISGHVSLFWYQQALGQGPEFLTYFQNEAQLDKSGLPSDRFFAERPEGSVSTLKIQRTQQEDSAVYLCASSLGRGPNYGYTFGSGTRLTVV.

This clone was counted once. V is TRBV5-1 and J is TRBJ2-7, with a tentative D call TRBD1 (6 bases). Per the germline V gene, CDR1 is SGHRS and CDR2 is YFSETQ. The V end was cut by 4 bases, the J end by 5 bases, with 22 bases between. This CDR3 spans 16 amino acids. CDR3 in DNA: TGCGCCAGCAGCCCGGGGACACCCACTAGTAAGGACGAGCAGTACTTC. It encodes CASSPGTPTSKDEQYF.

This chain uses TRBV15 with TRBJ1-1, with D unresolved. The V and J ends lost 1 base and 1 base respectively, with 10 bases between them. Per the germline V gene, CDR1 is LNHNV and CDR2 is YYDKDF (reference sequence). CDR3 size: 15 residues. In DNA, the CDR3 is TGTGCCACCAGCAGAGCAGTGTCCGCGAACACTGAAGCTTTCTTT. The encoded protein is CATSRAVSANTEAFF.

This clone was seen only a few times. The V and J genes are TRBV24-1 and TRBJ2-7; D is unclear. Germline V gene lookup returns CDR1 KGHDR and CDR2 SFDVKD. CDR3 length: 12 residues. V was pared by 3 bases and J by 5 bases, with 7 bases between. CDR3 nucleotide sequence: TGTGCCACCAGTGATACAACAGACGAGCAGTACTTC. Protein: CATSDTTDEQYF.

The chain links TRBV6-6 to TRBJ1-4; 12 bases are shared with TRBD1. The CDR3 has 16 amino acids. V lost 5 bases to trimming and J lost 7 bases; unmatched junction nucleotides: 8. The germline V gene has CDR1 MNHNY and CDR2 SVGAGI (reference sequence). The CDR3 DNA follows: TGTGCCAGCAGTCTGGGGACAGGGGGCCGAGGTGAAAAACTGTTTTTT. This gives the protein CASSLGTGGRGEKLFF.

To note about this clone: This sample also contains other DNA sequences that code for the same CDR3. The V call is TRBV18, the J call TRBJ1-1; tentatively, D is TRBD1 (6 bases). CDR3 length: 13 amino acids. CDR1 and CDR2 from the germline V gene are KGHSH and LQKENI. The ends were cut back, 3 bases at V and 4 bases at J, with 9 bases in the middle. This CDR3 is CASSPLDSTEAFF. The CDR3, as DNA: TGTGCCAGCTCACCCTTGGACAGCACTGAAGCTTTCTTT.

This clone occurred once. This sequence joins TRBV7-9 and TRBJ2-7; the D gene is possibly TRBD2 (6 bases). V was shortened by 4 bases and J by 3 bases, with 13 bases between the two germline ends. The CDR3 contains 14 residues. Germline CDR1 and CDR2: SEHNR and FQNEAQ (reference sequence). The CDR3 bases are TGTGCCAGCAGCTACGACGGGGGAAGCTACGAGCAGTACTTC. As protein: CASSYDGGSYEQYF.

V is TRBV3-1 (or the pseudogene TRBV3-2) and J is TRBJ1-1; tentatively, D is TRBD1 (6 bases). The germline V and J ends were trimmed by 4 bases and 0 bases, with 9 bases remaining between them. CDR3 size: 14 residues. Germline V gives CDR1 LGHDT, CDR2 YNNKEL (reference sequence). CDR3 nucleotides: TGTGCCAGCAGCCCGACAGGTCTGAACACTGAAGCTTTCTTT. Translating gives CASSPTGLNTEAFF.

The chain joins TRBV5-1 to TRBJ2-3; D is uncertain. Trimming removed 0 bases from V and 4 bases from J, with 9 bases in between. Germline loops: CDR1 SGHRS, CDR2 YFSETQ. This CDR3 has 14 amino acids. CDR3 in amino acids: CASSLAAESDTQYF. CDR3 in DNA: TGCGCCAGCAGCTTGGCCGCGGAGTCAGATACGCAGTATTTT.

The CDR3 DNA reads TGTGCCATCAGTGAGCAGGTTCCGAACACCGGGGAGCTGTTTTTT. This sequence encodes CAISEQVPNTGELFF. J is TRBJ2-2 and V is TRBV10-3; D call uncertain. The CDR3 consists of 15 residues. The V end lost 2 bases, the J end lost 0 bases, and 7 bases lay between the germline ends. Germline CDR1 and CDR2: ENHRY and SYGVKD.

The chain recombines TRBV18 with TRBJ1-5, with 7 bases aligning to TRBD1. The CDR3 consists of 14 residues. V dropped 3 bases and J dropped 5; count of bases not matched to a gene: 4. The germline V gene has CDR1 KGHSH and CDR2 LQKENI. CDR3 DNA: TGTGCCAGCTCACCGGGACAGCTAGATCAGCCCCAGCATTTT. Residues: CASSPGQLDQPQHF.

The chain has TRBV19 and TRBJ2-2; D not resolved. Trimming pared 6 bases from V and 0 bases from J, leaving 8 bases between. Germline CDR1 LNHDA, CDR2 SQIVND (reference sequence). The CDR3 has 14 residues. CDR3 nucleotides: TGTGCCAGTAGGGTTAGATCGAACACCGGGGAGCTGTTTTTT. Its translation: CASRVRSNTGELFF.

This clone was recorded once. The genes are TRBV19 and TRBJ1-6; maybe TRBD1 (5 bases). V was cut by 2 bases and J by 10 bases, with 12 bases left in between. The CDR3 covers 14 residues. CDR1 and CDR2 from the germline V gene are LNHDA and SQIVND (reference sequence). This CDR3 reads CASSILQDRSPLHF. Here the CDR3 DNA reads TGTGCCAGTAGTATATTACAGGACCGATCACCCCTCCACTTT. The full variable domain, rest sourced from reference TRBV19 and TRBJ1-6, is DGGITQSPKYLFRKEGQNVTLSCEQNLNHDAMYWYRQDPGQGLRLIYYSQIVNDFQKGDIAEGYSVSREKKESFPLTVTSAQKNPTAFYLCASSILQDRSPLHFGNGTRLTVT.

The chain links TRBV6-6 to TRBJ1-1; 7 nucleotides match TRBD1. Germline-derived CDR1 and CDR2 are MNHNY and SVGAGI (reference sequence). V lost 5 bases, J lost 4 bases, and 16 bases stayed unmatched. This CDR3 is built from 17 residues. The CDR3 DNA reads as TGTGCCAGCAGTCATCCCGGGACAGCTATAGCAGGCACTGAAGCTTTCTTT. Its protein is CASSHPGTAIAGTEAFF.

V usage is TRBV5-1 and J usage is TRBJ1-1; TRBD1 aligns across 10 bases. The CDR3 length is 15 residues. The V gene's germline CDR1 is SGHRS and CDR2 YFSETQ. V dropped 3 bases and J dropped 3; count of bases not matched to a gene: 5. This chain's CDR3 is CASSSGTGVDTEAFF. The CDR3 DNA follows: TGCGCCAGCAGCTCCGGGACAGGGGTGGACACTGAAGCTTTCTTT.